A single sample is the source of the 12 T cell receptor beta chains below, sequenced in a study of CD8+CD57+ T cells in acquired aplastic anemia. CD8+CD57+ cell expansion had been shown by flow cytometry in patients chosen for sequencing. Genomic DNA was employed as the template in profiling TCR beta VDJ and CDR3. TCRdb re-analysed the reads in MiXCR, keeping a single row per CDR3 protein. The sample carries about half a million distinct CDR3 sequences, about a third recorded once. Material for sequencing was sorted CD4+, CD8+, or CD8+CD57+ T cells (not recorded which) from PBMCs. The receptors shown here come from a human donor with aplastic anemia.

The sample holds one count of this clonotype. The chain links TRBV2 to TRBJ1-4, with D tentatively TRBD1 (5 bases). This CDR3 spans 15 amino acids. From germline, CDR1 is SNHLY and CDR2 FYNNEI. V lost 5 bases to trimming and J lost 1 base, with 11 bases between them. CDR3 nucleotides: TGTGCCAGCAGTCGGGACGGCCAAACTAATGAAAAACTGTTTTTT. Residues: CASSRDGQTNEKLFF.

The chain joins TRBV5-1 to TRBJ2-1; D is unresolved. Trimming stripped 0 bases from V and 2 bases from J, with 12 bases between. Germline CDR1 and CDR2: SGHRS and YFSETQ. There are 16 residues in the CDR3. The CDR3 DNA reads TGCGCCAGCAGCTTGGAGGCACCCGGGCCCTACAATGAGCAGTTCTTC. It encodes CASSLEAPGPYNEQFF.

Note on this clonotype: This may come from a read error, since a much larger clone is one base off. CDR3 nucleotide sequence: TGCAGCGTAGCAACTAGCGGGGGGCCCGCGGCGCAGTTCTTC. This gives the protein CSVATSGGPAAQFF. The chain recombines TRBV29-1 with TRBJ2-1; 12 positions agree with TRBD2. Germline V lookup: CDR1 SQVTM, CDR2 ANQGSEA. V dropped 6 bases and J dropped 12; count of bases not matched to a gene: 12. CDR3 length: 14 amino acids.

This clonotype was detected many times. The J gene is TRBJ1-2, the V gene TRBV10-3; unclear D gene. This CDR3 region has 14 residues. The germline V gene encodes CDR1 ENHRY and CDR2 SYGVKD. V lost 7 bases and J 6 bases, leaving 18 bases between the germline ends. In DNA form, the CDR3 reads TGTGCCATCAATCCCGCTGAAGGGAGGGATGGCTACACCTTC. Translation: CAINPAEGRDGYTF.

A few counts support this clonotype. V and J are TRBV10-3 and TRBJ1-3; D gene uncertain. The CDR3 loop spans 13 amino acids. V was trimmed by 10 bases and J by 3 bases, leaving 13 bases between them. Per germline, CDR1 ENHRY and CDR2 SYGVKD. CDR3 bases: TGTGCCAGCAGCCTCCCGGATGGAAACACCATATATTTT. This encodes CASSLPDGNTIYF.

This clonotype appeared a few times. This chain joins TRBV20-1 and TRBJ1-1; unclear D gene. Per the germline V gene, CDR1 is DFQATT and CDR2 is SNEGSKA (reference sequence). The CDR3 has 13 amino acids. V was shortened by 1 base and J by 0 bases, with 6 bases between the two germline ends. CDR3 in amino acids: CSARVGVNTEAFF. The CDR3 coding sequence is TGCAGTGCTAGAGTGGGCGTGAACACTGAAGCTTTCTTT.

The sample holds many counts of this clonotype. The chain joins TRBV2 to TRBJ2-7, with a weak D call TRBD2 (6 bases). CDR3 size: 15 residues. V lost 5 bases to trimming and J lost 3 bases, with 17 bases between them. The germline gives CDR1 SNHLY, CDR2 FYNNEI. CDR3 sequence: CASSQAASEYYEQYF. The CDR3 DNA reads as TGTGCCAGCAGTCAGGCGGCTAGCGAGTACTACGAGCAGTACTTC. Full variable domain (rest looked up from reference TRBV2 and TRBJ2-7): EPEVTQTPSHQVTQMGQEVILRCVPISNHLYFYWYRQILGQKVEFLVSFYNNEISEKSEIFDDQFSVERPDGSNFTLKIRSTKLEDSAMYFCASSQAASEYYEQYFGPGTRLTVT.

Concerning this clonotype: A much larger clone lies a single base off, so this may be a read error. The J gene is TRBJ2-5, the V gene TRBV19; 9 bases agree with TRBD1. CDR1 and CDR2 (germline): LNHDA, SQIVND (reference sequence). CDR3 size: 15 residues. CDR3 amino acids: CASSGGGQGGETRYF. The CDR3 DNA reads TGTGCCAGTAGTGGCGGGGGACAGGGTGGGGAGACCCGGTACTTC.

CDR3 nucleotide sequence: TGTGCCAGCAGCCAAGACAGGGGGCAATCCTACGAGCAGTACTTC. Its protein is CASSQDRGQSYEQYF. J is TRBJ2-7 and V is TRBV3-1, with TRBD1 matching 8 bases. The CDR3 contains 15 residues. J lost 1 base, V lost 0 bases, and 2 bases had no gene match. Germline loops: CDR1 LGHDT, CDR2 YNNKEL (reference sequence).

Remarks on this clonotype: Relative to the germline gene, one junction end is altered; a read error may explain this. The rearrangement links TRBV6-1 to TRBJ1-6, with unresolved D. Germline lookup yields CDR1 MNHNS and CDR2 SASEGT. The CDR3 extends over 16 amino acids. Here the CDR3 DNA reads TGTGCCAGCAGACCCCCGCCAGCCTCCTATAATCCACCCCTCCACTTT. Protein product: CASRPPPASYNPPLHF.

In this sample, this clonotype turned up many times. This chain links TRBV19 with TRBJ1-6; D not resolved. The CDR3 sequence is 13 residues long. CDR1 is LNHDA and CDR2 is SQIVND in the germline V gene (reference sequence). V was pared by 4 bases and J by 8 bases, with 9 bases between. CDR3 DNA: TGTGCCAGTAGTACCCCGGGATATTCACCCCTCCACTTT. This sequence encodes CASSTPGYSPLHF.

V gene TRBV5-1 combines with J gene TRBJ2-1; the D gene is possibly TRBD1 (6 bases). This CDR3 spans 15 amino acids. The V end lost 0 bases, the J end lost 10 bases, and 17 bases lay between the germline ends. Per germline, CDR1 SGHRS and CDR2 YFSETQ. CDR3 bases: TGCGCCAGCAGCTTGGAAGGACAGCGCGTCCAAGAGCAGTTCTTC. Its translation: CASSLEGQRVQEQFF. The full variable domain, with the rest looked up from reference TRBV5-1 and TRBJ2-1, is KAGVTQTPRYLIKTRGQQVTLSCSPISGHRSVSWYQQTPGQGLQFLFEYFSETQRNKGNFPGRFSGRQFSNSRSEMNVSTLELGDSALYLCASSLEGQRVQEQFFGPGTRLTVL.